The clone carrying this T cell receptor (beta chain) was picked up a small number of times. No antigen is known for it. Unique-molecular-identifier-tagged TCR beta cDNA libraries were used. TCRdb redid the calling of the PCR reads with MiXCR, one entry per CDR3 protein. The sample yields about 760,000 distinct CDR3 sequences, 25% to 30% seen once. Trimming shortened V by 0 bases and J by 2 bases, and 10 bases separated the two germline ends. The CDR3 sequence is 15 residues long. Germline V gene sequence: CDR1 MGHRA, CDR2 YSYEKL. This sample was included in a study of post-analysis software for immune sequencing data. The study's findings and limits: Relative to controls, patients had 4 or 5 TRBV segments at higher frequency, with TRBV5-6, TRBV5-1 and TRBV20-1 among these.

Sequencing input: blood. This TCR was recovered from a girl aged 10 to 17 with multiple sclerosis. The J gene is TRBJ1-2, the V gene TRBV4-1; D uncertain. The CDR3 region is CASSQERQQNYGYTF. The DNA for the CDR3 is TGCGCCAGCAGCCAAGAAAGGCAGCAGAACTATGGCTACACCTTC.